This T cell receptor beta chain emerged from a study of blood T cell repertoires in COVID-19. Authors' data handling: For nucleated cells, counts were estimated from reference gene primer amplification. Produced via immunoSEQ multiplex PCR; TCRdb's table is partial and in-frame only. V and J calls and clone size are given by that table; D and trimming were obtained from the DNA. The data hold 350,000 to 400,000 clones, with 90% to 95% observed a single time. Across 20 to 25 US areas, participants ranged in age from 18 to 89 years. Someone with COVID-19 had been met by exposed participants within 2 weeks before study entry. Germline CDR1 and CDR2: SQVTM and ANQGSEA. The CDR3 loop spans 14 amino acids. Germline trimming cut 4 bases from V and 2 bases from J; bases unmatched to any gene: 1.

Sequencing was performed on PBMCs or T cells enriched from blood (not recorded which). This sequence was found in a woman aged 40 to 49 who had been exposed to COVID-19. V usage is TRBV29-1 and J usage is TRBJ2-7; 14 bases line up with TRBD2. The CDR3 bases are TGCAGCGTTGGACTAGCGGGAGGGCCCTACGAGCAGTACTTC. This encodes CSVGLAGGPYEQYF.